This T cell receptor (beta chain) was captured by sequencing in a study of Ad26.COV2.S vaccination and SARS-CoV-2 variants. Study-wide background: Ad26.COV2.S, an intramuscular injection, was given once or twice 56 days apart. Points from the study as a whole: Individuals receiving vaccine had higher spike-specific TCR breadth than placebo recipients did. Total responses of T cells may have been underestimated by the analyses of TCR breadth and depth.

Turning to this clone: Its antigen remains unknown.

Assay used: immunoSEQ multiplex PCR; TCRdb lists only in-frame clones, some missing. Here the sample spans some 350,000 clones, roughly 85% being singletons. Stated treatment: roughly 20 received Ad26.COV2.S at low or high dose, single or two shots; about 5 received placebo; per-sample allocation not given. Samples came from day 63 after the first vaccine or placebo injection. The CDR3 length is 13 residues. Unmatched junction bases numbered 2, after V lost 9 bases and J lost 5 bases. Germline CDR1 reads LNHDA; CDR2 reads SQIVND (reference sequence). This TCR came from a person aged 18-60 years who received the Ad26.COV2.S COVID-19 vaccine or a placebo. The material sequenced was peripheral blood, taken in a trial of Ad26.COV2.S vaccine versus placebo. This sequence joins TRBV19 and TRBJ1-6; 9 bases fit TRBD1. As DNA, the CDR3 is TGTGCCAGCCGGGACAGGGATAATTCACCCCTCCACTTT. It yields the protein CASRDRDNSPLHF.